This T cell receptor beta chain was found in a study of blood T cell repertoires in COVID-19. Overall study context: There were acute and convalescent COVID-19 samples, and they came from the United States, Italy and Spain. PBMCs, B-cell-depleted T cells, or T cells provided the cDNA or gDNA that made up the material.

Germline CDR1 and CDR2: LGHNT and FRNRAP. This CDR3 has 18 residues. V dropped 0 bases and J dropped 1; count of bases not matched to a gene: 10. Source study methods: The authors estimated nucleated cell counts from reference gene primer amplification. Using immunoSEQ multiplex PCR, the repertoire was profiled, and TCRdb retains in-frame clones only, with some absent. V, J and clone size were drawn from that table, and D and trimming were deduced from the DNA. The profile shows around 260,000 clones, roughly 88% of them singletons. The chain joins TRBV12-5 to TRBJ1-2; 8 bases are a match to TRBD1. The clonotype comes from a woman in her twenties or thirties with active or convalescent COVID-19. Input material: peripheral blood. CDR3 DNA sequence: TGTGCTAGTGGTTTGGTGGTTCAAGGGGACAGGTTTAACTATGGCTACACCTTC. Its translation: CASGLVVQGDRFNYGYTF.